The 22 T cell receptor beta chains given below trace back to one sample, sequenced in a study of T-cell reconstitution after alpha-beta-depleted transplantation in children. During its preparation, the TCRbeta library received unique molecular identifiers. TCRdb fed the PCR reads into MiXCR, producing one record per CDR3 protein. The sample has about 120,000 distinct CDR3 sequences, under 13% seen once; the top ten hold approximately 8%. The specimen comprised PBMCs from the stem cell graft donor, sampled from the stem cell graft. These receptors were collected from a human donor who donated a stem cell graft to a child with acute lymphoblastic leukemia.

This clonotype appeared many times. The V gene is TRBV4-1, the J gene TRBJ2-7; D is possibly TRBD1 (6 bases). Trimming removed 4 bases at V and 6 bases at J, with 13 bases between. Per germline, CDR1 MGHRA and CDR2 YSYEKL. There are 13 residues in the CDR3. The CDR3 DNA follows: TGCGCCAGCAGCCCCAACAGGGTTGGCGAGCAGTACTTC. It encodes CASSPNRVGEQYF.

As regards this clonotype: Just one base apart from a much larger clone, this may be a read error. The rearrangement joins TRBV11-2 to TRBJ2-5; D is tentatively TRBD1 or TRBD2 (6 bases each). The CDR3 consists of 15 residues. Germline V lookup: CDR1 SGHAT, CDR2 FQNNGV. This CDR3 reads CSSSLNPGARETQYF. The CDR3 region has the DNA TGTTCCAGCAGCTTAAATCCGGGGGCGAGAGAGACCCAGTACTTC.

The chain has TRBV6-2 or TRBV6-3 and TRBJ2-3; D is possibly TRBD2 (6 bases). V lost 0 bases to trimming and J lost 0 bases, with 10 bases between them. Germline lookup yields CDR1 MNHEY and CDR2 SVGEGT. The CDR3 totals 16 residues. The CDR3, as DNA: TGTGCCAGCAGTTACTCTCGCGGAGGGAGCACAGATACGCAGTATTTT. Amino acid sequence: CASSYSRGGSTDTQYF.

This clonotype was seen ten or more times. The V call is TRBV6-2 or TRBV6-3, the J call TRBJ2-3, with D possibly matching TRBD2 (6 bases). Between the trimmed V and J ends, which lost 4 bases and 1 base, there was a span of 27 bases. This CDR3 region has 20 residues. CDR1 MNHEY and CDR2 SVGEGT come from the germline V gene. CDR3 bases: TGTGCCAGCAGTTGCCAATTGTCTCGTGGCGGGGAAACCTGCACAGATACGCAGTATTTT. It encodes CASSCQLSRGGETCTDTQYF.

The J gene is TRBJ2-7, the V gene TRBV6-1, with a tentative D call TRBD2 (5 bases). Germline lookup yields CDR1 MNHNS and CDR2 SASEGT. V was pared by 7 bases and J by 1 base, with 20 bases between. CDR3 length: 16 residues. The CDR3 region is CASTAPLGTGSYEQYF. The DNA of the CDR3 is TGTGCCAGCACCGCTCCTCTGGGAACGGGATCCTACGAGCAGTACTTC.

Many counts were recorded for this clonotype. This chain connects TRBV18 to TRBJ2-1; no clear D. Germline V gene lookup returns CDR1 KGHSH and CDR2 LQKENI. Trimming took 2 bases from V and 7 from J, leaving 9 bases between them. The CDR3 length is 13 residues. CDR3 in amino acids: CASSPWQTNEQFF. The CDR3 nucleotides are TGTGCCAGCTCACCATGGCAGACGAATGAGCAGTTCTTC. Supplemented by reference TRBV18 and TRBJ2-1, the full variable domain reads NAGVMQNPRHLVRRRGQEARLRCSPMKGHSHVYWYRQLPEEGLKFMVYLQKENIIDESGMPKERFSAEFPKEGPSILRIQQVVRGDSAAYFCASSPWQTNEQFFGPGTRLTVL.

The chain is built from TRBV9 and TRBJ1-6; D might be TRBD1 (6 bases). This CDR3 spans 16 amino acids. CDR1 is SGDLS, CDR2 YYNGEE, per germline. V was trimmed by 5 bases and J by 0 bases, leaving 12 bases between them. The CDR3 DNA reads TGTGCCAGCAGTCTCCAAGGGGGCTCCTATAATTCACCCCTCCACTTT. Residues: CASSLQGGSYNSPLHF.

Comments on this clonotype: A clone one base away is much larger, so this may be a read error. This rearrangement joins TRBV27 to TRBJ2-7; 10 bases map to TRBD1. CDR1 and CDR2 from the germline V gene are MNHEY and SMNVEV (reference sequence). This CDR3 region has 17 residues. The CDR3 reads CATSLSRQGANSYEQYF. CDR3 DNA sequence: TGTGCCACCAGTTTATCGAGACAGGGGGCAAACTCCTACGAGCAGTACTTC.

This clonotype has a count of ten or more. The chain uses TRBV7-2 and TRBJ1-5; D gene uncertain. CDR3 size: 14 residues. CDR1 and CDR2 from the germline V gene are SGHTA and FQGNSA. Trimming cost V 3 bases and J 3 bases, with 9 bases left between them. CDR3 sequence (DNA): TGTGCCAGCAGCTTTACACAGACCAATCAGCCCCAGCATTTT. Translation gives CASSFTQTNQPQHF.

This clonotype was counted many times. The chain recombines TRBV12-3 or TRBV12-4 with TRBJ1-5, with D possibly matching TRBD1 (5 bases). CDR3 size: 15 residues. V lost 2 bases, J lost 2 bases, and 10 bases lay in between. The DNA of the CDR3 is TGTGCCAGCAGTTTACGGACAAACGGCAATCAGCCCCAGCATTTT. It translates to CASSLRTNGNQPQHF.

This clonotype has ten or more counts. CDR3: CSVGGRYPDYDGYTF. The CDR3 DNA is TGCAGCGTTGGAGGCCGCTATCCTGACTACGATGGCTACACCTTC. The chain recombines TRBV29-1 with TRBJ1-2; D gene uncertain. Trimming left V 4 bases short and J 6 bases short, with 21 bases between. The germline V gene has CDR1 SQVTM and CDR2 ANQGSEA. The CDR3 length is 15 residues.

This clonotype showed up many times. The chain is built from TRBV29-1 and TRBJ2-3, with D possibly matching TRBD2 (6 bases). Germline CDR1 SQVTM, CDR2 ANQGSEA. The V end lost 3 bases, the J end lost 1 base, and 8 bases lay between the germline ends. This CDR3 contains 13 residues. CDR3: CSVETGGTDTQYF. The CDR3 bases are TGCAGCGTTGAGACGGGGGGCACAGATACGCAGTATTTT.

This clonotype came up many times. This chain connects TRBV28 to TRBJ2-7; D might be TRBD2 (5 bases). V lost 8 bases and J 0 bases, leaving 5 bases between the germline ends. There are 11 residues in the CDR3. CDR1 MDHEN and CDR2 SYDVKM come from the germline V gene. The CDR3 region has the DNA TGTGCCAGCCGGGGCTCCTACGAGCAGTACTTC. It specifies CASRGSYEQYF.

This clonotype was counted many times. The CDR3 DNA sequence: TGTGCCAGCAGTTACTCCTTAGGGACTTACAATGAGCAGTTCTTC. It codes for CASSYSLGTYNEQFF. This rearrangement joins TRBV6-5 to TRBJ2-1; weak D call: TRBD2 (6 bases). The CDR3 extends over 15 amino acids. Trimming cost V 0 bases and J 4 bases, with 10 bases left between them. Germline lookup yields CDR1 MNHEY and CDR2 SVGAGI.

Many counts were recorded for this clonotype. In DNA, the CDR3 is TGTGCCAGCTCACATGACAAACGATATGGCTACACCTTC. Protein product: CASSHDKRYGYTF. The rearrangement uses TRBV18 and TRBJ1-2, with no clear D. The CDR3 runs to 13 residues. Deletions cut 4 bases from V and 5 bases from J, with 11 bases between. The germline V gene encodes CDR1 KGHSH and CDR2 LQKENI. The entire variable domain, with the rest obtained from reference TRBV18 and TRBJ1-2, is as follows: NAGVMQNPRHLVRRRGQEARLRCSPMKGHSHVYWYRQLPEEGLKFMVYLQKENIIDESGMPKERFSAEFPKEGPSILRIQQVVRGDSAAYFCASSHDKRYGYTFGSGTRLTVV.

This clonotype was recorded many times. V gene TRBV20-1 combines with J gene TRBJ2-7, with 7 positions matching TRBD1. Germline values: CDR1 DFQATT, CDR2 SNEGSKA (reference sequence). CDR3 length: 12 amino acids. V lost 5 bases, J lost 2 bases, and 3 bases stayed unmatched. CDR3 residues: CSAAGTAYEQYF. DNA for the CDR3: TGCAGTGCTGCCGGGACAGCCTACGAGCAGTACTTC.

The chain combines TRBV5-4 with TRBJ1-4; D unresolved. The germline CDR1 and CDR2 sequences are SGHNT and YYREEE (reference sequence). V lost 1 base and J 4 bases, leaving 5 bases between the germline ends. The CDR3 totals 13 residues. CDR3 in DNA: TGTGCCAGCAGCTTGCCGGGTAATGAAAAACTGTTTTTT. Translating it yields CASSLPGNEKLFF.

This clonotype has at least ten counts. The gene calls are TRBV2 and TRBJ2-7; TRBD1 matches 7 bases. Germline CDR1 is SNHLY and CDR2 is FYNNEI. The CDR3 has 16 amino acids. Germline trimming cut 2 bases from V and 4 bases from J; bases unmatched to any gene: 11. CDR3 nucleotides: TGTGCCAGCAGTGAACCCGCCGGGACAGCGCTTTACGAGCAGTACTTC. It is translated as CASSEPAGTALYEQYF.

This clonotype was observed at least ten times. The V and J genes are TRBV6-5 and TRBJ1-4; D not resolved. CDR1 and CDR2 (germline): MNHEY, SVGAGI. The CDR3 loop spans 12 amino acids. Deletions cut 5 bases from V and 1 base from J, with 2 bases between. CDR3 DNA sequence: TGTGCCAGCAGTCGAACTAATGAAAAACTGTTTTTT. Its protein is CASSRTNEKLFF.

This clonotype has a count of ten or more. This rearrangement joins TRBV11-1 to TRBJ1-1; no firm D call. With 4 bases removed from V and 6 bases from J, the gap between germline ends came to 15 bases. The length of the CDR3 is 14 residues. Germline loops: CDR1 SGHAT, CDR2 FQDESV (reference sequence). The CDR3 sequence is CASSSSELASEAFF. CDR3 sequence (DNA): TGTGCCAGCAGCTCCTCCGAATTGGCCTCTGAAGCTTTCTTT.

This clonotype showed up many times. The chain carries TRBV14 and TRBJ2-1, with D maybe TRBD2 (5 bases). V gave up 10 bases and J gave up 2 bases, with 18 bases separating them. The CDR3 covers 15 residues. Germline V gives CDR1 SGHDN, CDR2 FVKESK. CDR3 loop: CATAEGKWPYNEQFF. In DNA, the CDR3 is TGTGCCACTGCTGAGGGAAAGTGGCCCTACAATGAGCAGTTCTTC.

The table lists this clonotype with many counts. The DNA of the CDR3 is TGTGCCAGCAGCGGCTACGGACAGGGCGGCACAGATACGCAGTATTTT. Translating gives CASSGYGQGGTDTQYF. V and J are TRBV12-3 or TRBV12-4 and TRBJ2-3; 8 positions agree with TRBD1. This CDR3 is built from 16 residues. The trim removed 6 bases at V and 1 base at J, leaving 9 bases unmatched.